These 9 T cell receptor beta chains originate from one sample sequenced in a study of technical replicates of blood from a handful of donors. Here immunoSEQ multiplex PCR was the method, and the copy in TCRdb shows in-frame clones only, minus some. The sample shows about 90,000 clones, roughly 93% of them seen only once. The sample comprised T cells isolated from PBMCs. All receptors derive from a human donor in good health.

The CDR3 spells CASSLKDRNEKLFF. Written as DNA, the CDR3 is TGTGCCAGCAGTTTGAAGGACAGGAATGAAAAACTGTTTTTT. J is TRBJ1-4 and V is TRBV27, with 7 nucleotides matching TRBD1. CDR1 and CDR2 from the germline V gene are MNHEY and SMNVEV (reference sequence). The CDR3 is 14 residues long. V was clipped by 3 bases and J by 5 bases; unmatched bases: 3.

As concerns this clone: Given a much more abundant clone one base away, this may be a read error. The rearrangement joins TRBV11-3 to TRBJ2-7; 14 bases line up with TRBD2. After removal of 3 bases from V and 6 bases from J, the junction contained 1 base not matched to a gene. The CDR3 loop spans 14 amino acids. The germline gives CDR1 SGHNT, CDR2 YENEEA. The CDR3 sequence is CASSFGTSGSEQYF. In DNA form, the CDR3 reads TGTGCCAGCAGCTTCGGGACTAGCGGGAGCGAGCAGTACTTC.

The chain combines TRBV6-5 with TRBJ1-6, with a weak D call TRBD1 (5 bases). The CDR3 length is 13 residues. The V and J ends lost 4 bases and 9 bases respectively, with 10 bases between them. CDR1 and CDR2 (germline): MNHEY, SVGAGI. As DNA, the CDR3 is TGTGCCAGCAGTTGGGCGACAGCTTCACCCCTCCACTTT. This translates into CASSWATASPLHF.

The J gene is TRBJ1-1, the V gene TRBV7-3; TRBD1 is a possible D gene (6 bases). CDR1 is SGHTA and CDR2 is FQGTGA in the germline V gene. The V end lost 5 bases, the J end lost 0 bases, and 19 bases lay between the germline ends. CDR3 length: 17 amino acids. In nucleotides, the CDR3 is TGTGCCAGCAGCGTACAGGGCCCACTCACTTTGAACACTGAAGCTTTCTTT. Protein product: CASSVQGPLTLNTEAFF.

CDR3 sequence reads: CASSPRSGSDGYTF. The CDR3 coding sequence is TGCGCCAGCAGCCCCAGGTCAGGCAGTGATGGCTACACCTTC. The chain couples TRBV5-1 to TRBJ1-2; D not certain. There are 14 residues in the CDR3. Trimming stripped 4 bases from V and 6 bases from J, with 16 bases between. The germline V gene has CDR1 SGHRS and CDR2 YFSETQ.

V gene TRBV28 combines with J gene TRBJ2-1, with TRBD2 identical over 11 bases. This CDR3 spans 16 amino acids. J gave up 5 bases and V 4 bases, and 7 bases lay outside the gene matches. Per the germline V gene, CDR1 is MDHEN and CDR2 is SYDVKM. CDR3 nucleotides: TGTGCCAGCAGTTCATCACTAGCGGGAGTACACAATGAGCAGTTCTTC. Its protein product is CASSSSLAGVHNEQFF.

V usage is TRBV28 and J usage is TRBJ2-7; 9 bases align to TRBD1. The V and J ends lost 5 bases and 6 bases, in that order; junction bases with no gene match: 14. This CDR3 region has 16 residues. Germline V gives CDR1 MDHEN, CDR2 SYDVKM. In DNA form, the CDR3 reads TGTGCCAGCAGTCTCCTGCCGGGACAGGGAGGTAGCGAGCAGTACTTC. The encoded protein is CASSLLPGQGGSEQYF.

V is TRBV5-6 and J is TRBJ2-5; the D gene is possibly TRBD2 (5 bases). V was clipped by 5 bases and J by 1 base, with 18 bases between them. The CDR3 runs to 16 residues. CDR1 is SGHDT and CDR2 is YYEEEE in the germline V gene. The CDR3, as DNA: TGTGCCAGCAGGGGTCGGTTCGAGGGTCCCCAAGAGACCCAGTACTTC. Translated: CASRGRFEGPQETQYF.

The V gene is TRBV2, the J gene TRBJ2-1, with D maybe TRBD1 (7 bases). The CDR3 totals 12 residues. Germline V CDR1 and CDR2: SNHLY, FYNNEI. Trimming left V 11 bases short and J 8 bases short, with 16 bases between. CDR3 bases: TGTGCCTTGAGAGGAGGGGGCGATGAGCAGTTCTTC. As protein: CALRGGGDEQFF.